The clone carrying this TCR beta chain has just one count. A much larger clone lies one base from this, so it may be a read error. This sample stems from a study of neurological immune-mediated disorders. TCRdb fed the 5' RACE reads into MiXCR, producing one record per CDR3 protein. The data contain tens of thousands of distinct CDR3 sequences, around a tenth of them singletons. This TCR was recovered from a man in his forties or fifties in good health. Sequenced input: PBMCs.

Written as DNA, the CDR3 is TGTGCCATCAGGCTCGGACTGGAGAACACCGGGGAGCTGTTTTTT. This encodes CAIRLGLENTGELFF. This chain joins TRBV28 and TRBJ2-2; D perhaps matches TRBD2 (5 bases). The CDR3 consists of 15 residues. V was trimmed by 10 bases and J by 1 base, leaving 16 bases between them. CDR1 and CDR2 (germline): MDHEN, SYDVKM.